This passage covers 16 T cell receptor beta chains from one sample sequenced in a study of a mutant IDH1 vaccine in newly diagnosed glioma. Time point meaning: baseline, week 1 (first vaccination visit). Treatment reported: pre-vaccination baseline after standard-of-care therapy. Libraries were prepared by immunoSEQ multiplex PCR; TCRdb keeps only in-frame clonotypes and omits some of them. The data hold approximately 52,000 clones, with about 83% observed a single time. Here the sequenced sample was PBMCs, taken from a glioma patient treated with radiotherapy, temozolomide or both. These TCRs come from a woman aged 40 to 55 with glioma.

The J gene is TRBJ2-7, the V gene TRBV6-6; D perhaps matches TRBD1 (5 bases). The length of the CDR3 is 16 residues. Germline CDR1 is MNHNY and CDR2 is SVGAGI (reference sequence). Trimming shortened V by 7 bases and J by 7 bases, and 26 bases separated the two germline ends. Here the CDR3 reads CASTSTSMGPSSEQYF. Here the CDR3 DNA reads TGTGCCAGCACCTCAACAAGCATGGGGCCTAGTTCGGAGCAGTACTTC.

V gene TRBV18 combines with J gene TRBJ2-7, with D tentatively TRBD2 (7 bases). Trimming left V 2 bases short and J 2 bases short, with 13 bases between. This CDR3 is built from 15 residues. Germline assignment: CDR1 KGHSH and CDR2 LQKENI. As DNA, the CDR3 is TGTGCCAGCTCACCATCCGGGGGGCGCGCCTACGAGCAGTACTTC. Translation gives CASSPSGGRAYEQYF.

The chain links TRBV2 to TRBJ2-7, with D maybe TRBD1 (6 bases). The CDR3 spans 14 residues. The V gene lost 3 bases and the J gene lost 2 bases, with 11 bases spanning the gap. Germline CDR1 reads SNHLY; CDR2 reads FYNNEI. The CDR3 protein is CASSDGQPPYEQYF. The CDR3 nucleotides read TGTGCCAGCAGTGACGGACAGCCACCCTACGAGCAGTACTTC.

The chain uses TRBV6-1 and TRBJ1-2; TRBD1 agrees at 7 bases. CDR3 length equals 15 residues. CDR1 is MNHNS, CDR2 SASEGT, per germline. The junction had 9 bases not matched to a gene; V was cut back by 2 bases and J by 6 bases. CDR3 region: CASSETPPRGNGYTF. The CDR3, as DNA: TGTGCCAGCAGTGAAACCCCCCCCAGGGGGAATGGCTACACCTTC.

The V and J genes are TRBV18 and TRBJ2-5, with 7 bases fitting TRBD2. The CDR3 runs to 14 residues. Per the germline V gene, CDR1 is KGHSH and CDR2 is LQKENI. Trimming at V came to 2 bases and at J to 4 bases, leaving 4 bases not matched to a gene. The CDR3 sequence is CASSPWGGSETQYF. For the CDR3, the DNA is TGTGCCAGCTCACCATGGGGGGGATCAGAGACCCAGTACTTC.

The chain recombines TRBV4-1 with TRBJ1-2; no definite D call. The V and J ends lost 1 base and 0 bases respectively, with 18 bases between them. The CDR3 extends over 18 amino acids. From germline, CDR1 is MGHRA and CDR2 YSYEKL. CDR3 in amino acids: CASSQGHLSHLANYGYTF. DNA for the CDR3: TGCGCCAGCAGCCAAGGACACCTCTCCCATTTAGCTAACTATGGCTACACCTTC.

This sequence joins TRBV7-9 and TRBJ1-2, with a possible D match to TRBD1 (5 bases). CDR3 length equals 13 residues. Trimming pared 4 bases from V and 3 bases from J, leaving 9 bases between. CDR1 is SEHNR and CDR2 is FQNEAQ in the germline V gene (reference sequence). CDR3 in DNA: TGTGCCAGCAGCTGGGACGGTTACTATGGCTACACCTTC. Translating it yields CASSWDGYYGYTF. The whole variable domain, filled in from reference TRBV7-9 and TRBJ1-2, reads DTGVSQNPRHKITKRGQNVTFRCDPISEHNRLYWYRQTLGQGPEFLTYFQNEAQLEKSRLLSDRFSAERPKGSFSTLEIQRTEQGDSAMYLCASSWDGYYGYTFGSGTRLTVV.

This sequence joins TRBV4-2 and TRBJ2-5; D possibly corresponds to TRBD1 (6 bases). Trimming took 0 bases from V and 5 from J, leaving 13 bases between them. Germline CDR1 is LGHNA and CDR2 is YNFKEQ. This CDR3 has 15 residues. CDR3 residues: CASSQEAGVRETQYF. The CDR3 DNA reads TGTGCCAGCAGCCAAGAGGCAGGGGTGCGGGAGACCCAGTACTTC.

This clone was observed once. This chain connects TRBV14 to TRBJ2-5, with no clear D. The CDR3 is 13 amino acids. Germline lookup yields CDR1 SGHDN and CDR2 FVKESK. Trimming took off 2 bases at V and 3 bases at J, with 7 bases between the two ends. The CDR3 DNA reads as TGTGCCAGCAGCCAATGGAAGAAAGAGACCCAGTACTTC. Protein product: CASSQWKKETQYF.

The CDR3 protein is CASSVLSGQGGEQYF. Here the CDR3 DNA reads TGTGCCAGCAGCGTATTGTCGGGTCAGGGTGGCGAGCAGTACTTC. V usage is TRBV9 and J usage is TRBJ2-7, with a possible D match to TRBD1 (5 bases). The CDR3 has 15 amino acids. Looked up from germline, CDR1 is SGDLS and CDR2 is YYNGEE. Trimming took off 1 base at V and 6 bases at J, with 17 bases between the two ends.

This clone was detected once. The chain uses TRBV6-1 and TRBJ1-3, with a tentative D call TRBD1 (5 bases). CDR1 and CDR2 (germline): MNHNS, SASEGT. The CDR3 contains 13 residues. V lost 4 bases to trimming and J lost 4 bases, with 8 bases between them. The CDR3 DNA reads TGTGCCAGCAGTGCACAGGAAGGAAACACCATATATTTT. This translates into CASSAQEGNTIYF.

This chain connects TRBV6-5 to TRBJ1-4; the D is unclear. Trimming removed 6 bases at V and 7 bases at J, with 6 bases between. Germline CDR1 and CDR2: MNHEY and SVGAGI. The CDR3 spans 11 residues. The CDR3 bases are TGTGCCAGCAGCCTGGGTGAAAAACTGTTTTTT. Residues: CASSLGEKLFF.

This chain connects TRBV29-1 to TRBJ2-5; D possibly corresponds to TRBD1 (5 bases). The germline V gene has CDR1 SQVTM and CDR2 ANQGSEA. V was pared by 1 base and J by 11 bases, with 14 bases between. The CDR3 is 12 residues long. The CDR3 DNA sequence: TGCAGCGTTGAAGGACAGCTTCGAGAGCAGTACTTC. Amino acids: CSVEGQLREQYF.

The chain couples TRBV9 to TRBJ1-1; D unclear. Germline V gene sequence: CDR1 SGDLS, CDR2 YYNGEE. The CDR3 covers 17 residues. V was shortened by 2 bases and J by 5 bases, with 22 bases between the two germline ends. CDR3 nucleotide sequence: TGTGCCAGCAGCGTTCCCTCCCGGGCCCCGGACGGAACTGAAGCTTTCTTT. Protein: CASSVPSRAPDGTEAFF.

This chain connects TRBV11-2 to TRBJ2-2, with D possibly matching TRBD2 (5 bases). Germline CDR1 SGHAT, CDR2 FQNNGV. The V gene lost 0 bases and the J gene lost 6 bases, with 8 bases spanning the gap. This CDR3 has 14 residues. DNA of the CDR3: TGTGCCAGCAGCTTAGATCGGGAAGCCGGGGAGCTGTTTTTT. Protein: CASSLDREAGELFF.

Regarding this clone: Its ends do not fully match the called genes, so a read error is possible. The chain has TRBV7-7 and TRBJ2-3; unclear D gene. The germline V gene has CDR1 SSHAT and CDR2 FNYEAQ (reference sequence). The CDR3 loop spans 13 amino acids. Here the CDR3 reads CASSSDSTDTQYF. CDR3 coding DNA: TGTGCTAGCAGCAGTGACAGCACAGATACGCAGTATTTT.